This section outlines one TCR beta chain sequence together with its context. Which antigen it targets is not known. No qualities accompany the bases; no much larger clone lies one base away. These data are taken from a study of Ad26.COV2.S vaccination and SARS-CoV-2 variants (dated by TCRdb to the early 2020s). Describing the broader study: Donors in the vaccine arm were drawn from COV1001, a phase I-IIa trial of Ad26.COV2.S in healthy adults that was multicentre, randomized, double-blind and placebo-controlled. Ad26.COV2.S was administered intramuscularly at 5 x 10^10 or 1 x 10^11 viral particles, either as a single shot or as two shots given 56 days apart. The specificity and breadth of SARS-CoV-2-reactive T cell receptors after Ad26.COV2.S vaccination were assessed by TCRbeta repertoire sequencing. The TCR-sequenced set comprised about 32 samples: around 20 Ad26.COV2.S vaccine recipients, 5 placebo recipients and 8 SARS-CoV-2 convalescent individuals. Trial participants were randomized into five groups of five, in which low-dose or high-dose Ad26.COV2.S was given once or twice, or placebo was given on both occasions. Blinding of investigators to trial group allocation was maintained during experiments and outcome assessment. The research as a whole found: The study was not powered for comparison of responses between vaccine doses or regimens. Compared with placebo recipients, Ad26.COV2.S recipients showed higher spike-specific TCR breadth (P = 0.0014). Non-spike TCR breadth was comparable between vaccine and placebo recipients, consistent with the vaccine containing only spike. The authors noted that the TCR breadth and depth analyses may have underestimated total T cell responses. Substantial breadth of spike-specific CD8+ and CD4+ T cell responses was reported after vaccination.

The germline V gene encodes CDR1 LGHNA and CDR2 YNFKEQ. At the junction V is shortened by 0 bases and J by 3 bases, with 15 bases in between. The cysteine opens and the phenylalanine closes a CDR3 of 16 amino acids. Of the read, only the CDR3 DNA is kept; its 48 bases are in frame from base 1. Sample treatment or condition, as interpreted from the label and publication: around 19 received Ad26.COV2.S at low or high dose, single or two shots; a few received placebo; per-sample allocation not given. Repertoires of vaccine and placebo recipients were sequenced from samples collected on day 63 after the first injection. In Cohort 1b, 25 or so adults aged 18-55 years were enrolled at a single site in Boston, USA, between 29 July and 7 August 2020. As a vaccine, Ad26.COV2.S was a replication-incompetent adenovirus type 26 vector that expressed a prefusion-stabilized SARS-CoV-2 spike protein derived from the original Wuhan strain.

The immunoSEQ Assay was the method used to sequence TCRbeta CDR3 regions. After extraction, genomic DNA underwent amplification by bias-controlled multiplex PCR, followed by high-throughput sequencing. The paper's processing steps were these. To quantify the absolute abundance of every unique TCRbeta CDR3 region, sequences were collapsed and filtered. T cell fraction was estimated by normalization of TCRbeta template counts to usable DNA, with usable DNA being measured through amplification of reference genes present in all nucleated cells. Repertoire TCRs were annotated as SARS-CoV-2-specific by exact matching of V gene, CDR3 amino acid sequence and J gene to a known reactive TCR set. MIRA supplied the reference SARS-CoV-2 TCR set, which was filtered for enrichment in COVID-19-positive ImmuneCODE repertoires so that public or cross-reactive TCRs were removed. Using the MIRA antigens, annotated TCRs were further analysed by specific ORF or by position within an ORF. Depth was the summed frequency of annotated unique rearrangements, while breadth was defined as annotated unique rearrangements over total unique productive rearrangements. TCR breadth was compared between groups using two-sided Wilcoxon rank-sum tests. This is the immuneACCESS table as TCRdb keeps it, with only in-frame sequences that have V and J called. A part of the clones is gone; compared with another copy, unresolved V genes explain less than half, and the rest is unexplained. That table gives V, J and clone size, and the DNA gave D and trimming. The sample table records a few hundred thousand clones; 80% to 90% of these occur just once. The ten largest clonotypes hold around 3.6% of the sample.

The TCR was taken from a person between 18 and 65 years old who received the Ad26.COV2.S COVID-19 vaccine or a placebo. The chain links TRBV4-2 with TRBJ2-7, with the D gene not clear enough to name. The source was peripheral blood, collected in a trial of Ad26.COV2.S vaccine versus placebo. The CDR3 reads as follows: CASSQEPSFPFYEQYF. The base sequence is TGTGCCAGCAGCCAAGAGCCCAGCTTTCCCTTCTACGAGCAGTACTTC.